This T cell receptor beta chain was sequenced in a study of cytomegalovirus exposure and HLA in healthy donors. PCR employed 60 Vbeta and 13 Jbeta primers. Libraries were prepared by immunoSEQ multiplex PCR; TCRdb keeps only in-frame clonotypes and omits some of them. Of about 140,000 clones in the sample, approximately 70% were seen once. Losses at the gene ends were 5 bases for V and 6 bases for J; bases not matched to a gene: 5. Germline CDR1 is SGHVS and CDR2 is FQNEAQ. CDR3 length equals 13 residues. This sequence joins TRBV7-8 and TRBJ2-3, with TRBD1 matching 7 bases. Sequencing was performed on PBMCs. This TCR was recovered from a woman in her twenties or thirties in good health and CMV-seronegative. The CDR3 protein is CASSDDRVDTQYF. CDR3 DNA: TGTGCCAGCAGCGACGACAGGGTGGATACGCAGTATTTT.